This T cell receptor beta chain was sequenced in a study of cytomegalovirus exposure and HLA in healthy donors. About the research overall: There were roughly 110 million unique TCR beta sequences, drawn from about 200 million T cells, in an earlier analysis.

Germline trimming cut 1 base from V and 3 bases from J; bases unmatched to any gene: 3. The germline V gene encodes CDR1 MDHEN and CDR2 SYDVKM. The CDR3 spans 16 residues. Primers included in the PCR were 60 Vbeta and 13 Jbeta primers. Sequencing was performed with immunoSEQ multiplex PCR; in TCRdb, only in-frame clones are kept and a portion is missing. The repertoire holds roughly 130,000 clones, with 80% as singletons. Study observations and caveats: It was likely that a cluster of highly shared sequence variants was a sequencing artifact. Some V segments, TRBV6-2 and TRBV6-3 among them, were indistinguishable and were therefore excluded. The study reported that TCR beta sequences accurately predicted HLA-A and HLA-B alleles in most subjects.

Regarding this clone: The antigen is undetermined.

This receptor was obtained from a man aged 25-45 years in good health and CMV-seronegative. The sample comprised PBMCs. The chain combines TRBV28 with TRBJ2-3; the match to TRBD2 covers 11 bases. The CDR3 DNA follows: TGTGCCAGCAGTTTATTACTAGCGGGAGTTACAGATACGCAGTATTTT. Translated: CASSLLLAGVTDTQYF.